The 31 T cell receptor beta chains below were found in one sample sequenced in a study of blood T cell repertoires in COVID-19 (dated by TCRdb to 2020 to 2021). Libraries were prepared through the immunoSEQ multiplex PCR assay. TCRdb mirrors the immuneACCESS table, restricted to in-frame sequences. Some clones are absent from its copies; in checked studies, under half trace to an unresolved V gene, and the reason for the others is unknown. In this sample the table shows approximately 190,000 clones, 80% to 85% of which occur a single time. Roughly 7% of the sample rests with the top ten. Sequencing was done on a sample of PBMCs or T cells enriched from blood (not recorded which). These TCRs come from a man aged 35 to 55 who had recovered from COVID-19.

This clone was observed a handful of times. This sequence joins TRBV29-1 and TRBJ1-1, with a tentative D call TRBD1 (6 bases). With 3 bases removed from V and 0 bases from J, the gap between germline ends came to 14 bases. Germline V gene lookup returns CDR1 SQVTM and CDR2 ANQGSEA. The CDR3 contains 15 residues. CDR3 amino acids: CSVDLRQVMNTEAFF. The CDR3 DNA sequence: TGCAGCGTTGATCTTAGACAGGTTATGAACACTGAAGCTTTCTTT.

V usage is TRBV18 and J usage is TRBJ2-7, with 7 positions matching TRBD1. V gave up 3 bases and J gave up 5 bases; unmatched junction bases: 16. Germline CDR1 is KGHSH and CDR2 is LQKENI. The CDR3 contains 17 residues. CDR3 sequence: CASSPEILQGSLHEQYF. The CDR3 DNA follows: TGTGCCAGCTCACCCGAAATATTACAGGGGTCTCTCCACGAGCAGTACTTC.

This chain joins TRBV10-3 and TRBJ1-1; 7 nucleotides line up with TRBD1. J was trimmed by 2 bases and V by 10 bases; bases with no gene match: 7. Germline V CDR1 and CDR2: ENHRY, SYGVKD. This CDR3 is 13 amino acids long. DNA for the CDR3: TGTGCCACCGAGGGACAGCCAAACACTGAAGCTTTCTTT. Translated, it gives CATEGQPNTEAFF.

The chain links TRBV18 to TRBJ2-5; D perhaps matches TRBD1 (5 bases). The CDR3 is 13 amino acids. The germline gives CDR1 KGHSH, CDR2 LQKENI. V lost 4 bases and J 3 bases, leaving 9 bases between the germline ends. CDR3 sequence reads: CASSQGIEETQYF. For the CDR3, the DNA is TGTGCCAGCTCACAGGGGATCGAAGAGACCCAGTACTTC. Together with reference TRBV18 and TRBJ2-5, the CDR3 gives the full variable domain: NAGVMQNPRHLVRRRGQEARLRCSPMKGHSHVYWYRQLPEEGLKFMVYLQKENIIDESGMPKERFSAEFPKEGPSILRIQQVVRGDSAAYFCASSQGIEETQYFGPGTRLLVL.

The chain combines TRBV4-3 with TRBJ2-2; 7 bases align to TRBD2. This CDR3 is built from 14 residues. Germline V gene lookup returns CDR1 LGHNA and CDR2 YSLEER. Trimming removed 0 bases from V and 8 bases from J; junction bases left unmatched: 3. CDR3 region: CASSQDQRGGELFF. CDR3 DNA: TGCGCCAGCAGCCAAGATCAGCGGGGAGGGGAGCTGTTTTTT.

The chain joins TRBV5-1 to TRBJ1-2; possible D gene TRBD1, 5 bases. In germline, CDR1 is SGHRS, CDR2 YFSETQ. The ends were cut back, 0 bases at V and 4 bases at J, with 10 bases in the middle. This CDR3 comprises 14 residues. CDR3 amino acids: CASSLGVDSYGYTF. The CDR3 region has the DNA TGCGCCAGCAGCTTGGGCGTAGACAGCTATGGCTACACCTTC.

The rearrangement joins TRBV30 to TRBJ1-1; unclear D gene. The germline CDR1 and CDR2 sequences are GTSNPN and SVGIG (reference sequence). V gave up 0 bases and J gave up 10 bases, with 9 bases separating them. CDR3 length: 11 residues. The CDR3 region has the DNA TGTGCCTGGAGTGTACTCGAAATAGCTTTCTTT. This codes for CAWSVLEIAFF.

J is TRBJ2-7 and V is TRBV7-9; TRBD1 matches at 11 bases. V dropped 5 bases and J dropped 3; count of bases not matched to a gene: 6. Germline V gene lookup returns CDR1 SEHNR and CDR2 FQNEAQ (reference sequence). This CDR3 comprises 15 residues. This chain's CDR3 is CASSRGQGGFYEQYF. CDR3 DNA: TGTGCCAGCAGCCGGGGACAGGGGGGCTTCTACGAGCAGTACTTC.

Note on this clone: The same CDR3 can be traced to other DNA sequences in this sample. The rearrangement links TRBV7-9 to TRBJ1-1, with D unresolved. CDR1 SEHNR and CDR2 FQNEAQ come from the germline V gene (reference sequence). V lost 5 bases and J 0 bases, leaving 7 bases between the germline ends. The CDR3 is made up of 13 amino acids. The CDR3 spells CASSPPLNTEAFF. Here the CDR3 DNA reads TGTGCCAGCAGCCCTCCGTTGAACACTGAAGCTTTCTTT.

This rearrangement joins TRBV7-2 to TRBJ1-6, with a tentative D call TRBD1 (6 bases). V lost 0 bases, J lost 8 bases, and 14 bases lay in between. CDR3 length: 16 amino acids. CDR1 is SGHTA, CDR2 FQGNSA, per germline. The CDR3 DNA sequence: TGTGCCAGCAGCTTAGCCGGTACAGGGCGGGATTCACCCCTCCACTTT. Translated, it gives CASSLAGTGRDSPLHF.

The chain links TRBV7-9 to TRBJ2-3; tentative D call: TRBD2 (5 bases). The length of the CDR3 is 14 residues. The V end lost 5 bases, the J end lost 7 bases, and 16 bases lay between the germline ends. The germline gives CDR1 SEHNR, CDR2 FQNEAQ (reference sequence). The CDR3 sequence is CASSPRASRNTQYF. DNA for the CDR3: TGTGCCAGCAGCCCGAGGGCGAGCAGAAATACGCAGTATTTT.

The chain links TRBV6-5 to TRBJ1-6; D is possibly TRBD1 (6 bases). Germline assignment: CDR1 MNHEY and CDR2 SVGAGI. With 6 bases removed from V and 9 bases from J, the gap between germline ends came to 15 bases. The CDR3 sequence is 14 residues long. The CDR3 sequence is CASRGGGLPSPLHF. CDR3 nucleotide sequence: TGTGCCAGCAGGGGCGGGGGCTTACCTTCACCCCTCCACTTT.

This clone was counted a single time. Other DNA variants within this sample encode the same CDR3. The rearrangement uses TRBV3-1 (or the pseudogene TRBV3-2) and TRBJ1-1; D remains unclear. V shed 6 bases and J shed 4 bases, with 9 bases lying between them. The germline V gene encodes CDR1 LGHDT and CDR2 YNNKEL (reference sequence). CDR3 length: 12 amino acids. CDR3 sequence reads: CASSQRSTEAFF. Here the CDR3 DNA reads TGTGCCAGCAGTCAAAGGAGCACTGAAGCTTTCTTT.

Remarks on this clone: A much larger clone differs from this one at a single base, so this may be a read error. V is TRBV2 and J is TRBJ1-1; tentatively, D is TRBD1 (6 bases). The CDR3 is made up of 12 amino acids. Germline values: CDR1 SNHLY, CDR2 FYNNEI. Trimming cost V 3 bases and J 4 bases, with 6 bases left between them. In DNA form, the CDR3 reads TGTGCCAGCAGTGACAGGGGCACTGAAGCTTTCTTT. This translates into CASSDRGTEAFF. Filled out from reference TRBV2 and TRBJ1-1, the complete variable domain reads EPEVTQTPSHQVTQMGQEVILRCVPISNHLYFYWYRQILGQKVEFLVSFYNNEISEKSEIFDDQFSVERPDGSNFTLKIRSTKLEDSAMYFCASSDRGTEAFFGQGTRLTVV.

V usage is TRBV10-3 and J usage is TRBJ1-2; possibly TRBD1 for D (5 bases). Trimming pared 4 bases from V and 7 bases from J, leaving 16 bases between. Germline lookup yields CDR1 ENHRY and CDR2 SYGVKD. The CDR3 contains 14 residues. The CDR3 is CAISATGVLGGYTF. CDR3 DNA: TGTGCCATCAGTGCAACGGGGGTTTTAGGTGGCTACACCTTC.

The chain couples TRBV18 to TRBJ1-3; 9 positions agree with TRBD1. The CDR3 runs to 19 residues. Trimming at V came to 3 bases and at J to 0 bases, leaving 12 bases not matched to a gene. Per germline, CDR1 KGHSH and CDR2 LQKENI. CDR3 residues: CASSPRGTGKKGSGNTIYF. CDR3 DNA: TGTGCCAGCTCACCTCGAGGGACAGGGAAGAAGGGCTCTGGAAACACCATATATTTT.

With regard to this clone: Other DNA sequences in the sample encode the same CDR3. The chain is built from TRBV5-1 and TRBJ2-7, with TRBD1 identical over 7 bases. Germline values: CDR1 SGHRS, CDR2 YFSETQ. After removal of 3 bases from V and 0 bases from J, the junction contained 3 bases not matched to a gene. The CDR3 extends over 14 amino acids. This CDR3 is CASSSRQGSYEQYF. The CDR3 DNA reads TGCGCCAGCAGCTCGCGACAGGGCTCCTACGAGCAGTACTTC.

J is TRBJ1-6 and V is TRBV2; no definite D call. Germline V gene data show CDR1 as SNHLY and CDR2 as FYNNEI. This CDR3 comprises 15 residues. V lost 2 bases to trimming and J lost 6 bases, with 11 bases between them. CDR3 DNA: TGTGCCAGCAGTGAAAATCCGGACTCTAATTCACCCCTCCACTTT. Its translation: CASSENPDSNSPLHF.

The chain has TRBV28 and TRBJ1-6, with D tentatively TRBD1 (6 bases). The V gene's germline CDR1 is MDHEN and CDR2 SYDVKM. Trimming removed 0 bases from V and 7 bases from J, with 13 bases in between. The CDR3 runs 16 residues. The CDR3 DNA sequence: TGTGCCAGCAGTTTATGGGCCGGGGACACAAATTCACCCCTCCACTTT. This gives the protein CASSLWAGDTNSPLHF.

This chain connects TRBV18 to TRBJ1-2; D is possibly TRBD1 (5 bases). The V gene lost 6 bases and the J gene lost 5 bases, with 13 bases spanning the gap. The CDR3 consists of 13 residues. The V gene's germline CDR1 is KGHSH and CDR2 LQKENI. CDR3 amino acids: CASSPTVLYGYTF. In DNA, the CDR3 is TGTGCCAGCTCTCCGACAGTGCTATATGGCTACACCTTC. The full variable domain, its missing parts supplied by reference TRBV18 and TRBJ1-2, is NAGVMQNPRHLVRRRGQEARLRCSPMKGHSHVYWYRQLPEEGLKFMVYLQKENIIDESGMPKERFSAEFPKEGPSILRIQQVVRGDSAAYFCASSPTVLYGYTFGSGTRLTVV.

This clone was seen just once. V and J are TRBV4-1 and TRBJ1-2; 9 nucleotides align to TRBD1. From germline, CDR1 is MGHRA and CDR2 YSYEKL. The CDR3 extends over 14 amino acids. With 5 bases clipped from V and 8 bases from J, the junction kept 9 bases outside the gene matches. CDR3 amino acids: CASSYPGQGRGYTF. The CDR3 DNA reads TGCGCCAGCAGCTACCCTGGACAGGGGAGGGGCTACACCTTC.

The V and J genes are TRBV7-9 and TRBJ1-1, with no clear D. CDR1 is SEHNR and CDR2 is FQNEAQ in the germline V gene (reference sequence). This CDR3 is built from 12 residues. Trimming left V 4 bases short and J 8 bases short, with 11 bases between. The CDR3 DNA reads TGTGCCAGCAGCTCTAGCGGGCTAGAAGCTTTCTTT. Its translation: CASSSSGLEAFF.

The V gene is TRBV19, the J gene TRBJ2-1; TRBD2 matches at 10 bases. Germline CDR1 is LNHDA and CDR2 is SQIVND (reference sequence). V was clipped by 4 bases and J by 13 bases; unmatched bases: 10. The CDR3 runs to 14 residues. In DNA, the CDR3 is TGTGCCAGTAGTAAAACTAGCGGGGTGATTGAACAGTTCTTC. Protein product: CASSKTSGVIEQFF.

This chain links TRBV7-2 with TRBJ1-2; tentatively, D is TRBD1 (5 bases). The germline V gene encodes CDR1 SGHTA and CDR2 FQGNSA. The ends were cut back, 0 bases at V and 6 bases at J, with 11 bases in the middle. This CDR3 is built from 14 residues. The CDR3 coding sequence is TGTGCCAGCAGCTTAGCATATGGAGGGGATGGCTACACCTTC. Its translation is CASSLAYGGDGYTF.

The chain is built from TRBV28 and TRBJ2-5; no reliable D call. Trimming cost V 3 bases and J 5 bases, with 16 bases left between them. The CDR3 totals 15 residues. CDR1 is MDHEN and CDR2 is SYDVKM in the germline V gene. In DNA, the CDR3 is TGTGCCAGCAGTTTCGAATCCGTAACTCGGGAGACCCAGTACTTC. Translating gives CASSFESVTRETQYF.

The J gene is TRBJ2-7, the V gene TRBV6-5; maybe TRBD2 (6 bases). This CDR3 is built from 14 residues. The ends were cut back, 4 bases at V and 1 base at J, with 11 bases in the middle. The V gene's germline CDR1 is MNHEY and CDR2 SVGAGI. The CDR3 region has the DNA TGTGCCAGCAGTTCCGCCGGGACTTCCTACGAGCAGTACTTC. This codes for CASSSAGTSYEQYF.

The chain is built from TRBV30 and TRBJ1-6; a weak D match, TRBD1 (5 bases). V was trimmed by 0 bases and J by 10 bases, leaving 13 bases between them. The CDR3 length is 14 residues. CDR1 and CDR2 from the germline V gene are GTSNPN and SVGIG (reference sequence). In DNA, the CDR3 is TGTGCCTGGAGTGTTGGGGGGGACCGGTCACCCCTCCACTTT. Residues: CAWSVGGDRSPLHF.

The J gene is TRBJ1-2, the V gene TRBV4-2; TRBD1 matches at 7 bases. The length of the CDR3 is 14 residues. Germline assignment: CDR1 LGHNA and CDR2 YNFKEQ. The V gene end was trimmed by 3 bases and the J gene end by 8 bases; junction bases not matched to a gene: 9. This CDR3 reads CASSHLDRERGYTF. CDR3 nucleotides: TGTGCCAGCAGCCACCTTGACAGGGAGAGGGGCTACACCTTC.

V gene TRBV10-3 combines with J gene TRBJ1-1, with 8 bases lining up with TRBD1. The CDR3 loop spans 14 amino acids. Germline CDR1 and CDR2: ENHRY and SYGVKD. V shed 6 bases and J 1 base; nucleotides not matched to a gene: 4. The CDR3 bases are TGTGCCATCAGAGGGGACAGGCAGAACACTGAAGCTTTCTTT. Protein product: CAIRGDRQNTEAFF.

The gene calls are TRBV5-6 and TRBJ2-2, with 10 bases aligning to TRBD2. Germline lookup yields CDR1 SGHDT and CDR2 YYEEEE. V trimming: 5 bases; J trimming: 1 base; junction bases outside the gene matches: 2. CDR3 length: 15 residues. The CDR3 loop reads CASRIAGGNTGELFF. The CDR3 DNA is TGTGCCAGCAGGATAGCGGGGGGGAACACCGGGGAGCTGTTTTTT.

The chain uses TRBV10-3 and TRBJ1-1; 8 bases are shared with TRBD1. The CDR3 loop spans 17 amino acids. J gave up 1 base and V 6 bases, and 13 bases lay outside the gene matches. The germline V gene has CDR1 ENHRY and CDR2 SYGVKD. The CDR3 DNA sequence: TGTGCCATCAGCGCCTCGACAGGGGTGAGAGGGAACACTGAAGCTTTCTTT. As protein: CAISASTGVRGNTEAFF.